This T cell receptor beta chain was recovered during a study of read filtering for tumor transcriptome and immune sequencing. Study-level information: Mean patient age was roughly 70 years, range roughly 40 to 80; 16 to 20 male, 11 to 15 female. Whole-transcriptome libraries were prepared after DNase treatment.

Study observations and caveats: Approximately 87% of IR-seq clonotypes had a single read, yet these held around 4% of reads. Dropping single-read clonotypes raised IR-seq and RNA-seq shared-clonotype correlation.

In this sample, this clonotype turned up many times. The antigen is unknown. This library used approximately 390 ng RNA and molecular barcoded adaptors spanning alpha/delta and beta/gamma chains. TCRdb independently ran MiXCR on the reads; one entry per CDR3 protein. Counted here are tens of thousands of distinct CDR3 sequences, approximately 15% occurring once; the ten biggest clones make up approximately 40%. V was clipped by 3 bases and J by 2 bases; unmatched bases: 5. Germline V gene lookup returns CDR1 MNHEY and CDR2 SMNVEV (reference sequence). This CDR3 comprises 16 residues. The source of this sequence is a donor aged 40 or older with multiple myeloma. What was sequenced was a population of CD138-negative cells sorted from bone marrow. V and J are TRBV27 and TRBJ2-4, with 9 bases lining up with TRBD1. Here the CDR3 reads CASSFVDRGSKNIQYF. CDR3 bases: TGTGCCAGCAGTTTTGTGGACAGGGGTTCCAAAAACATTCAGTACTTC.